The sequence of this T cell receptor beta chain was determined in a study of T cell repertoires in ileal Crohn's disease. At the level of the study: About half received postoperative treatment, about a dozen with thiopurines and around 18 anti-TNF. Study-wide results and caveats: Clonality above 26.8% at surgery always came with endoscopic recurrence. Compared with CD4 T cells, sorted CD8 cells carried more expanded clones.

As regards this clone: What it binds is not known.

The method was immunoSEQ multiplex PCR; TCRdb's version includes in-frame clones alone and lacks a portion of them. The sample has about 11,000 clones; around 80% are singletons. V was shortened by 5 bases and J by 2 bases, with 15 bases between the two germline ends. The germline V gene has CDR1 MDHEN and CDR2 SYDVKM. This CDR3 has 15 residues. The sample's time point: neoterminal ileum biopsy at postoperative endoscopy, about 6 months after surgery. This TCR derives from an adult with Crohn's disease. Specimen: ileal tissue. V usage is TRBV28 and J usage is TRBJ1-2, with unresolved D. The CDR3 reads CASSLRNPGNYGYTF. The DNA for the CDR3 is TGTGCCAGCAGTCTACGTAACCCAGGCAACTATGGCTACACCTTC.